These 26 T cell receptor beta chains were all obtained from the same sample, sequenced in a study of blood T cells in healthy people across ages. A second PCR, run for about 7 to 11 cycles, used a sample-barcoded 5' primer plus a J-beta primer mix. TCRdb itself ran the 5' RACE reads through MiXCR, one entry per CDR3 protein. The data show 750,000 or so distinct CDR3 sequences, around 25% seen once. These same data were also listed under a study on T cells of mothers and their children.

The sample comprised blood. These receptors were taken from a boy between 5 and 17 years old in good health.

This clonotype has more than one count but fewer than ten. V usage is TRBV28 and J usage is TRBJ2-5, with D perhaps TRBD1 (9 bases). The J call may be incorrect, as the DNA end agrees better with TRBJ2-1. The CDR3 has 19 residues. Germline assignment: CDR1 MDHEN and CDR2 SYDVKM. DNA of the CDR3: TGTGCCAGCAGCCCGGGACAGGGACGTGAGCGGGAGTTCTACAATGAGCAGTTCTTC. It translates to CASSPGQGREREFYNEQFF.

The sample holds one count of this clonotype. This chain links TRBV4-2 with TRBJ1-2, with D unclear. With 0 bases removed from V and 7 bases from J, the gap between germline ends came to 9 bases. Germline values: CDR1 LGHNA, CDR2 YNFKEQ. CDR3 length: 13 amino acids. The CDR3 sequence: CASSQELGPGYTF. DNA for the CDR3: TGTGCCAGCAGCCAAGAACTCGGTCCTGGCTACACCTTC.

This clonotype has a handful of counts. The CDR3 DNA is TGTGCCAGCAGCTCCCACCAGCCAGCGGAAGCTTTCTTT. Protein sequence: CASSSHQPAEAFF. V is TRBV7-8 and J is TRBJ1-1, with no clear D. Trimming shortened V by 4 bases and J by 8 bases, and 14 bases separated the two germline ends. Per germline, CDR1 SGHVS and CDR2 FQNEAQ. The CDR3 runs 13 residues.

This clonotype was observed a few times. V usage is TRBV12-3 or TRBV12-4 and J usage is TRBJ1-1, with TRBD1 identical over 9 bases. The CDR3 runs to 13 residues. V lost 6 bases and J lost 5; bases outside the gene matches: 4. The DNA for the CDR3 is TGTGCCAGCAGGGGTGGACAGGGGACTGAAGCTTTCTTT. It is translated as CASRGGQGTEAFF.

This clonotype was counted a few times. The chain combines TRBV5-1 with TRBJ2-7; D is uncertain. Germline CDR1 and CDR2: SGHRS and YFSETQ. Deletions cut 1 base from V and 1 base from J, with 15 bases between. This CDR3 has 16 amino acids. The DNA for the CDR3 is TGCGCCAGCAGCTTGTCGCGGCGCGTCGGTTCCTACGAGCAGTACTTC. As protein: CASSLSRRVGSYEQYF. The variable domain in full, with the rest retrieved from reference TRBV5-1 and TRBJ2-7, is KAGVTQTPRYLIKTRGQQVTLSCSPISGHRSVSWYQQTPGQGLQFLFEYFSETQRNKGNFPGRFSGRQFSNSRSEMNVSTLELGDSALYLCASSLSRRVGSYEQYFGPGTRLTVT.

This clonotype was detected only a few times. This chain connects TRBV27 to TRBJ2-7; no reliable D call. CDR3 length: 13 amino acids. Germline-derived CDR1 and CDR2 are MNHEY and SMNVEV (reference sequence). The germline V and J ends were trimmed by 3 bases and 3 bases, with 9 bases remaining between them. The CDR3 spells CASSFGYLYEQYF. The CDR3 DNA reads TGTGCCAGCAGTTTTGGATACCTCTACGAGCAGTACTTC.

This chain joins TRBV5-1 and TRBJ2-4; maybe TRBD1 (6 bases). Per the germline V gene, CDR1 is SGHRS and CDR2 is YFSETQ. The V end was cut by 2 bases, the J end by 4 bases, with 13 bases between. The CDR3 sequence is 15 residues long. The CDR3 DNA follows: TGCGCCAGCAGCTTTGGGAACAGGGATAAAAACATTCAGTACTTC. Translated, it gives CASSFGNRDKNIQYF.

V gene TRBV3-1 combines with J gene TRBJ1-1; D gene unclear. The CDR3 covers 14 residues. Germline CDR1 reads LGHDT; CDR2 reads YNNKEL (reference sequence). The V end lost 0 bases, the J end lost 6 bases, and 11 bases lay between the germline ends. The CDR3 sequence: CASSQDGRMAEAFF. CDR3 nucleotides: TGTGCCAGCAGCCAAGACGGCCGTATGGCTGAAGCTTTCTTT.

V usage is TRBV9 and J usage is TRBJ2-1; either TRBD1 or TRBD2 may fit D (5 bases each). The CDR3 is 15 residues long. Germline values: CDR1 SGDLS, CDR2 YYNGEE. Trimming took off 3 bases at V and 0 bases at J, with 10 bases between the two ends. The CDR3 nucleotides are TGTGCCAGCAGCGCCCCTGGGACCTCCTACAATGAGCAGTTCTTC. This sequence encodes CASSAPGTSYNEQFF.

This sequence joins TRBV20-1 and TRBJ2-5; 7 bases are a match to TRBD2. The CDR3 spans 14 residues. Trimming removed 1 base from V and 0 bases from J; junction bases left unmatched: 2. Germline CDR1 reads DFQATT; CDR2 reads SNEGSKA (reference sequence). CDR3 loop: CSARAGGYQETQYF. In DNA, the CDR3 is TGCAGTGCTAGAGCGGGGGGTTACCAAGAGACCCAGTACTTC.

The genes are TRBV20-1 and TRBJ2-7; 8 bases align to TRBD1. The CDR3 spans 15 residues. The J segment lost 5 bases and the V segment lost 3 bases, leaving 12 bases of the junction unmatched. Per the germline V gene, CDR1 is DFQATT and CDR2 is SNEGSKA (reference sequence). CDR3 amino acids: CSASDTGQGLNEQYF. The CDR3 coding sequence is TGCAGTGCTAGTGACACTGGACAGGGATTGAACGAGCAGTACTTC.

The chain combines TRBV12-3 or TRBV12-4 with TRBJ1-4, with 8 nucleotides matching TRBD1. The CDR3 spans 13 residues. V was pared by 8 bases and J by 5 bases, with 4 bases of the junction left unmatched. The CDR3 loop is CASAGQENEKLFF. CDR3 coding DNA: TGTGCCAGCGCGGGACAGGAGAATGAAAAACTGTTTTTT.

In this sample, this clonotype turned up a few times. This rearrangement joins TRBV12-3 or TRBV12-4 to TRBJ2-5; no definite D call. The V gene lost 5 bases and the J gene lost 2 bases, with 12 bases spanning the gap. This CDR3 is built from 14 residues. The CDR3 loop is CASSPEAIQETQYF. CDR3 coding DNA: TGTGCCAGCAGTCCCGAGGCGATACAAGAGACCCAGTACTTC.

This clonotype was counted a few times. The J gene is TRBJ2-2, the V gene TRBV27; D tentatively reads TRBD1 or TRBD2 (6 bases each). Per germline, CDR1 MNHEY and CDR2 SMNVEV (reference sequence). The CDR3 runs to 15 residues. V lost 7 bases and J 6 bases, leaving 18 bases between the germline ends. The CDR3 reads CASTSEPRGAGELFF. CDR3 DNA: TGTGCCAGCACAAGTGAGCCGAGGGGGGCCGGGGAGCTGTTTTTT.

V and J are TRBV7-9 and TRBJ2-3; D call uncertain. Trimming stripped 5 bases from V and 0 bases from J, with 12 bases between. The germline gives CDR1 SEHNR, CDR2 FQNEAQ (reference sequence). CDR3 length equals 15 residues. In DNA, the CDR3 is TGTGCCAGCAGCCGACGGAGTACTAGCACAGATACGCAGTATTTT. It encodes CASSRRSTSTDTQYF. Variable domain in full (rest from reference TRBV7-9 and TRBJ2-3): DTGVSQNPRHKITKRGQNVTFRCDPISEHNRLYWYRQTLGQGPEFLTYFQNEAQLEKSRLLSDRFSAERPKGSFSTLEIQRTEQGDSAMYLCASSRRSTSTDTQYFGPGTRLTVL.

This clonotype was detected only a few times. This rearrangement joins TRBV12-3 or TRBV12-4 to TRBJ2-3, with D uncertain. With 7 bases removed from V and 0 bases from J, the gap between germline ends came to 11 bases. This CDR3 contains 14 residues. CDR3 region: CASTKASSTDTQYF. The CDR3, as DNA: TGTGCCAGCACCAAAGCGAGTAGCACAGATACGCAGTATTTT.

In its sample, this clonotype was seen a few times. The J gene is TRBJ2-1, the V gene TRBV29-1, with TRBD2 matching over 11 bases. J was trimmed by 0 bases and V by 7 bases; bases with no gene match: 17. The V gene's germline CDR1 is SQVTM and CDR2 ANQGSEA. This CDR3 is built from 19 residues. The CDR3 region has the DNA TGCAGCGCTCTAGGACTAGCGGGCGAAAAGGGAAGCTCCTACAATGAGCAGTTCTTC. Translated, it gives CSALGLAGEKGSSYNEQFF.

This chain joins TRBV29-1 and TRBJ2-4; possible D gene TRBD2, 5 bases. The CDR3 consists of 14 residues. Germline CDR1 reads SQVTM; CDR2 reads ANQGSEA. Between the trimmed V and J ends, which lost 0 bases and 8 bases, there was a span of 14 bases. The CDR3 DNA is TGCAGCGTTGAAGATCCGGGGAGAGTGGACATTCAGTACTTC. Protein product: CSVEDPGRVDIQYF.

The V gene is TRBV10-3, the J gene TRBJ2-4; 9 bases fit TRBD2. The germline gives CDR1 ENHRY, CDR2 SYGVKD. Trimming removed 7 bases from V and 4 bases from J; junction bases left unmatched: 11. This CDR3 has 16 residues. CDR3 DNA: TGTGCCATCATCTGTGGTCCTAGCGGGACGAAAAACATTCAGTACTTC. Amino acid sequence: CAIICGPSGTKNIQYF.

This clonotype turned up a few times. The chain couples TRBV7-2 to TRBJ2-2; 8 bases fit TRBD2. CDR3 length: 15 amino acids. The J segment lost 7 bases and the V segment lost 6 bases, leaving 10 bases of the junction unmatched. Germline CDR1 is SGHTA and CDR2 is FQGNSA. For the CDR3, the DNA is TGTGCCAGCAGTTTACAAGCGGGGGAGATCGGGGAGCTGTTTTTT. Amino acids: CASSLQAGEIGELFF.

The chain couples TRBV9 to TRBJ2-7; D ambiguous. Trimming cost V 4 bases and J 4 bases, with 15 bases left between them. The length of the CDR3 is 14 residues. Germline loops: CDR1 SGDLS, CDR2 YYNGEE. The CDR3 reads CASSSPYNEYEQYF. The DNA of the CDR3 is TGTGCCAGCAGCAGCCCATACAACGAGTACGAGCAGTACTTC.

This clonotype was recorded only once. J is TRBJ2-5 and V is TRBV12-3 or TRBV12-4; 10 positions agree with TRBD2. The J call is doubtful: the DNA matches TRBJ2-7 better. The CDR3 spans 14 residues. DNA for the CDR3: TGTGCCAGCAGCATAGCGGGGGGACTCTACGAGCAGTACTTC. The encoded protein is CASSIAGGLYEQYF.

The genes are TRBV29-1 and TRBJ1-1; D not resolved. Germline CDR1 SQVTM, CDR2 ANQGSEA. Deletions cut 5 bases from V and 8 bases from J, with 9 bases between. The CDR3 is made up of 10 amino acids. The CDR3 reads CSVWQREAFF. CDR3 nucleotide sequence: TGCAGCGTTTGGCAGAGAGAAGCTTTCTTT. The full variable domain, its missing parts supplied by reference TRBV29-1 and TRBJ1-1, is SAVISQKPSRDICQRGTSLTIQCQVDSQVTMMFWYRQQPGQSLTLIATANQGSEATYESGFVIDKFPISRPNLTFSTLTVSNMSPEDSSIYLCSVWQREAFFGQGTRLTVV.

On this clonotype: One junction end disagrees with the germline gene, perhaps due to a read error. The chain links TRBV6-2 or TRBV6-3 to TRBJ2-5, with D possibly matching TRBD2 (6 bases). Germline CDR1 reads MNHEY; CDR2 reads SVGEGT. The CDR3 has 11 residues. CDR3 coding DNA: TGTGCCAGCAGTTACGGAGGGGACTCCATCTTC. Protein: CASSYGGDSIF.

The CDR3 reads CASRSVVFDNEQFF. CDR3 nucleotide sequence: TGTGCCAGCAGATCGGTCGTGTTCGACAATGAGCAGTTCTTC. The J gene is TRBJ2-1, the V gene TRBV28; D ambiguous. CDR3 length: 14 residues. Germline CDR1 MDHEN, CDR2 SYDVKM. V was cut by 6 bases and J by 5 bases, with 14 bases left in between.

The CDR3 region has the DNA TGTGCCAGCAGCTTATTTCTCGAGGCCTCCTACAATGAGCAGTTCTTC. It yields the protein CASSLFLEASYNEQFF. The genes are TRBV7-9 and TRBJ2-1, with D unresolved. Germline values: CDR1 SEHNR, CDR2 FQNEAQ (reference sequence). The CDR3 loop spans 16 amino acids. The V end lost 2 bases, the J end lost 0 bases, and 11 bases lay between the germline ends.